Listed here are 10 T cell receptor beta chains from one sample, sequenced in a study of T cells after yellow fever vaccination (dated by TCRdb to about 2019). Library preparation used 5' RACE. The sequencer was an Illumina HiSeq 2500. TCRdb took the public reads, trimmed them with fastp at Q25, ran MiXCR for clone calling and kept in-frame beta chains. Each CDR3 protein gets just one entry, which takes the most common genes and DNA from the rows behind it. The sample includes 400,000 to 650,000 distinct CDR3 sequences, with roughly a fifth observed a single time. The ten biggest clones cover 16% of the sample. In light of the paper, this sample's treatment or condition label describes: live attenuated yellow fever vaccine strain. Sequences were derived from PBMCs, sampled approximately 22 days after the first yellow fever vaccination. The receptor set was obtained from a man between 18 and 35 years old who received the YFV17D yellow fever vaccine.

This clonotype turned up a few times. The V call is TRBV9, the J call TRBJ2-6; D unresolved. This CDR3 spans 17 amino acids. Trimming took 0 bases from V and 0 from J, leaving 10 bases between them. CDR1 and CDR2 from the germline V gene are SGDLS and YYNGEE. CDR3: CASSVAWRPSGANVLTF. DNA for the CDR3: TGTGCCAGCAGCGTAGCATGGCGCCCCTCTGGGGCCAACGTCCTGACTTTC.

This clonotype occurred a few times. This chain links TRBV12-3 or TRBV12-4 with TRBJ2-4; the D gene is possibly TRBD2 (5 bases). This CDR3 comprises 15 residues. V was pared by 5 bases and J by 1 base, with 12 bases between. CDR3 residues: CASSATRGAKNIQYF. CDR3 coding DNA: TGTGCCAGCAGTGCGACCCGAGGGGCCAAAAACATTCAGTACTTC.

This clonotype was counted between two and nine times. The CDR3 is CASLTDVGGYTF. Here the CDR3 DNA reads TGTGCCAGCCTTACTGATGTGGGTGGCTACACCTTC. V gene TRBV12-3 or TRBV12-4 combines with J gene TRBJ1-2, with D hard to call. This CDR3 has 12 residues. Trimming took 8 bases from V and 7 from J, leaving 14 bases between them.

This clonotype occurred many times. The rearrangement uses TRBV7-2 and TRBJ2-5; D gene ambiguous. CDR1 is SGHTA and CDR2 is FQGNSA in the germline V gene. CDR3 length: 13 amino acids. V dropped 6 bases and J dropped 0 bases, with 8 bases sitting between them. The CDR3 nucleotides are TGTGCCAGCAGTTTTGGTTACCAAGAGACCCAGTACTTC. Its translation: CASSFGYQETQYF.

This clonotype has a handful of counts. This chain connects TRBV5-1 to TRBJ1-2; a possible D gene is TRBD1 (5 bases). Germline V lookup: CDR1 SGHRS, CDR2 YFSETQ. The V end lost 4 bases, the J end lost 4 bases, and 14 bases lay between the germline ends. This CDR3 has 14 amino acids. CDR3 bases: TGCGCCAGCAGCGAGTACGGGGACCCCTATGGCTACACCTTC. This sequence encodes CASSEYGDPYGYTF.

This sequence joins TRBV4-3 and TRBJ1-5; the D is unclear. The CDR3 has 15 residues. Germline lookup yields CDR1 LGHNA and CDR2 YSLEER. V lost 0 bases and J lost 1, with 7 bases in between. This CDR3 reads CASSQERHSNQPQHF. The CDR3 nucleotides read TGCGCCAGCAGCCAAGAGAGGCACAGCAATCAGCCCCAGCATTTT.

This clonotype was counted once. V gene TRBV9 combines with J gene TRBJ2-1, with TRBD2 identical over 11 bases. The junction had 3 bases not matched to a gene; V was cut back by 3 bases and J by 4 bases. The CDR3 is made up of 15 amino acids. CDR1 SGDLS and CDR2 YYNGEE come from the germline V gene. CDR3 DNA sequence: TGTGCCAGCAGCGGGAGACTAGCGGGGTACAATGAGCAGTTCTTC. It yields the protein CASSGRLAGYNEQFF. Complete variable domain (other parts from reference TRBV9 and TRBJ2-1): DSGVTQTPKHLITATGQRVTLRCSPRSGDLSVYWYQQSLDQGLQFLIQYYNGEERAKGNILERFSAQQFPDLHSELNLSSLELGDSALYFCASSGRLAGYNEQFFGPGTRLTVL.

The chain carries TRBV11-2 and TRBJ2-1; 7 bases align to TRBD2. The V gene's germline CDR1 is SGHAT and CDR2 FQNNGV. V lost 4 bases to trimming and J lost 3 bases; unmatched junction nucleotides: 9. The CDR3 totals 16 residues. CDR3 sequence reads: CASSWVSGGNYNEQFF. The CDR3 bases are TGTGCCAGCAGCTGGGTTTCGGGGGGTAACTACAATGAGCAGTTCTTC.

This clonotype occurred a few times. The chain couples TRBV7-8 to TRBJ2-7, with 9 bases matching TRBD1. V was pared by 1 base and J by 7 bases, with 11 bases of the junction left unmatched. Germline V gives CDR1 SGHVS, CDR2 FQNEAQ. The CDR3 is 16 residues long. This CDR3 reads CASSLDGTGFAGEQYF. The CDR3 DNA sequence: TGTGCCAGCAGCTTAGATGGGACAGGGTTCGCCGGGGAGCAGTACTTC.

This clonotype was seen repeatedly, ten times or more. CDR3 region: CASSQGSIQYF. CDR3 bases: TGTGCCAGCAGCCAGGGCAGCATTCAGTACTTC. The chain couples TRBV4-2 to TRBJ2-4; D is unclear. The CDR3 spans 11 residues. The germline V and J ends were trimmed by 3 bases and 9 bases, with 6 bases remaining between them. In germline, CDR1 is LGHNA, CDR2 YNFKEQ.